These 6 T cell receptor beta chains came from one sample sequenced in a study of beta chain features in type 1 diabetes (dated by TCRdb to the late 2010s). Library creation used the immunoSEQ multiplex PCR assay. The entire isolated RNA was reverse transcribed using the High Capacity cDNA Reverse Transcription Kit, and thus expressed TCRB transcripts were sequenced. TCRdb obtained this table from immuneACCESS and retained in-frame rearrangements with V and J assigned. These tables miss some clones; where compared with another copy, unresolved V genes account for less than half of the shortfall, and the remainder is unexplained. The sample has a few hundred thousand clones on record, under 20% of them singletons. The ten largest account for 0.085% of the sample. Overall study results and their limits: A moderate but significant shortening of TCRB CDR3 length was observed in type 1 diabetes patients in all four CD4+ subsets.

These receptors' antigens are unknown. What was sequenced was naive CD4+ T cells from blood. The meaning of the sample's cell subset or site label: true naive CD4+ T cells. The receptor source for this set is a man under 40 with type 1 diabetes.

The genes are TRBV29-1 and TRBJ2-7; the D is unclear. The CDR3 has 12 residues. Germline V gene sequence: CDR1 SQVTM, CDR2 ANQGSEA. V was trimmed by 4 bases and J by 2 bases, leaving 9 bases between them. The CDR3 region has the DNA TGCAGCGTTGTGGCAGATACCTACGAGCAGTACTTC. This sequence encodes CSVVADTYEQYF.

This clone was observed a handful of times. V and J are TRBV11-2 and TRBJ2-5; a weak D match, TRBD2 (5 bases). The CDR3 runs 18 residues. V was trimmed by 5 bases and J by 1 base, leaving 23 bases between them. Germline loops: CDR1 SGHAT, CDR2 FQNNGV. The CDR3 sequence is CASSNPGGGSRSQETQYF. The CDR3 bases are TGTGCCAGCAGCAACCCAGGCGGCGGGTCTCGCTCCCAAGAGACCCAGTACTTC.

The V call is TRBV29-1, the J call TRBJ2-7, with D uncertain. Trimming removed 6 bases at V and 3 bases at J, with 18 bases between. The CDR3 is 14 amino acids. Germline-derived CDR1 and CDR2 are SQVTM and ANQGSEA. DNA of the CDR3: TGCAGCGTCGCCAGTCAGTGGGGAAGCTACGAGCAGTACTTC. Translation: CSVASQWGSYEQYF.

This chain links TRBV29-1 with TRBJ2-5, with 10 nucleotides matching TRBD1. The CDR3 has 12 residues. With 4 bases clipped from V and 6 bases from J, the junction kept 2 bases outside the gene matches. Germline V lookup: CDR1 SQVTM, CDR2 ANQGSEA. The CDR3 spells CSVGTGGQTQYF. The CDR3 region has the DNA TGCAGCGTTGGGACAGGGGGACAGACCCAGTACTTC.

This clone was counted between two and nine times. The J gene is TRBJ2-4, the V gene TRBV7-2, with D unresolved. Germline values: CDR1 SGHTA, CDR2 FQGNSA. V lost 5 bases and J lost 6, with 8 bases in between. This CDR3 is 12 amino acids long. The CDR3 is CASSAPRNIQYF. The CDR3, as DNA: TGTGCCAGCAGCGCCCCCCGAAACATTCAGTACTTC.

V usage is TRBV7-2 and J usage is TRBJ2-3; 12 nucleotides match TRBD2. The germline gives CDR1 SGHTA, CDR2 FQGNSA. CDR3 length: 16 amino acids. The V gene end was trimmed by 2 bases and the J gene end by 6 bases; junction bases not matched to a gene: 6. The CDR3 sequence: CASSLSASGRADTQYF. CDR3 DNA sequence: TGTGCCAGCAGCTTATCCGCTAGCGGGAGGGCGGATACGCAGTATTTT.